The rows below give T cell receptor beta chains drawn from one sample of a study of beta chain features in type 1 diabetes. TCRdb keeps only in-frame clones here, not all; method: immunoSEQ multiplex PCR. Of 250,000 to 300,000 clones in the sample, around 25% are singletons; the top ten hold 0.012%. The sequenced sample was naive CD4+ T cells from blood. The receptor source for this set is a woman under 40 with type 1 diabetes. CDR3s include the opening cysteine and the closing phenylalanine or tryptophan. Each record gives: clone size, V gene, D gene, J gene, CDR3 DNA, CDR3 protein. The D gene is left open where the match is weak. Rows may omit the clone size; those that give it use once, few, many or a size class.

.	TRBV7-9	.	TRBJ2-7	TGTGCCAGCAGCCCACTTGCGTCCTACGAGCAGTACTTC	CASSPLASYEQYF
.	TRBV30	.	TRBJ1-2	TGTGCCTGGAGTGCCAGGACTAACTATGGCTACACCTTC	CAWSARTNYGYTF
.	TRBV5-4	TRBD2	TRBJ2-3	TGTGCCAGCAGCTTGGCCCCGGGACTAGCAGGGGATACGCAGTATTTT	CASSLAPGLAGDTQYF
.	TRBV18	TRBD1	TRBJ1-5	TGTGCCAGCTCAGGACAGGACAATCAGCCCCAGCATTTT	CASSGQDNQPQHF
.	TRBV29-1	.	TRBJ1-2	TGCAGCGTCGGTGGCTACACCTTC	CSVGGYTF
few	TRBV6-5	TRBD1	TRBJ2-7	TGTGCCAGCAGAATAGCCGGGACAGGTTCCTACGAGCAGTACTTC	CASRIAGTGSYEQYF
.	TRBV10-3	.	TRBJ1-2	TGTGCCATCAGTGACAGCTATGGCTACACCTTC	CAISDSYGYTF
few	TRBV7-2	.	TRBJ2-7	TGTGCCAGCAGCTCGAATGGCGGAGAGCAGTACTTC	CASSSNGGEQYF
few	TRBV2	TRBD2	TRBJ2-1	TGTGCCAGCAGCGGCGGGAGCTCCTACAATGAGCAGTTCTTC	CASSGGSSYNEQFF
.	TRBV28	.	TRBJ2-1	TGTGCCAGCAGGACCAGGACAGAGCAGTTCTTC	CASRTRTEQFF
few	TRBV23-1	.	TRBJ2-7	.	CASILGGSGSYEQYF
.	TRBV11-1	.	TRBJ2-4	TGTGCCAGCAGCCGCACAGGGAGCAAAAACATTCAGTACTTC	CASSRTGSKNIQYF
few	TRBV5-4	TRBD2	TRBJ2-1	TGTGCCAGCAGGGCAACTAGCGGGCGCGACTACAATGAGCAGTTCTTC	CASRATSGRDYNEQFF
.	TRBV19	.	TRBJ2-1	TGTGCCAGTATCGCCTCCCACAGCAATGAGCAGTTCTTC	CASIASHSNEQFF